This T cell receptor beta chain emerged from a study of T cell clones after liver transplantation. Whole-study context: TCRbeta sequencing after a pre-transplant mixed lymphocyte reaction identified graft-donor-reactive clones, later tracked in post-transplant blood. Timepoints were pre-transplant, pre-withdrawal, and after withdrawal was completed or failed. The study, taken as a whole, reports: Small, mixed patient groups and varying post-transplant times limit these conclusions.

To note about this clone: What it recognizes is unknown.

Generated by immunoSEQ multiplex PCR, the TCRdb table keeps only in-frame clones and is missing some. In the table there are roughly 80,000 clones, 70% to 90% of which are singletons. This TCR was recovered from a human patient who received a liver transplant. The graft donor may account for some of the T cells. This sample comprised CD4+ T cells from blood, obtained at the 22-month timepoint.

The CDR3 sequence: CASSLGFGTSFPDTQYF. The CDR3, as DNA: TGTGCCAGCAGCTTAGGATTCGGGACTAGCTTCCCAGATACGCAGTATTTT. V gene TRBV11-2 combines with J gene TRBJ2-3; 9 nucleotides agree with TRBD2. In germline, CDR1 is SGHAT, CDR2 FQNNGV. CDR3 size: 17 residues. V was pared by 1 base and J by 4 bases, with 9 bases of the junction left unmatched.